This T cell receptor (beta chain) was profiled in a study of T cells in Graves' hyperthyroidism and ophthalmopathy. Study-level information: Before treatment of any kind, peripheral blood was taken at initial diagnosis.

At least ten counts were recorded for this clonotype. V was clipped by 5 bases and J by 2 bases, with 10 bases between them. This CDR3 region has 13 residues. CDR1 and CDR2 (germline): LNHNV, YYDKDF (reference sequence). Amplified TCR beta CDR3 regions derived from RNA transcripts. The TCR CDR3 was amplified in a first-round RT-PCR using the HTBI primer set. MiXCR was run by TCRdb on the multiplex PCR reads, yielding one entry per CDR3 protein. Found here are 400,000 to 450,000 distinct CDR3 sequences, roughly 15% of them singletons; the top ten hold 13%. Clinical symptoms, serum thyroxine and TRAb, thyroid ultrasound and orbital computed tomography together formed the diagnostic basis.

This clonotype originated in a man between 18 and 29 years old with Graves' ophthalmopathy. Material for sequencing was blood. The V and J genes are TRBV15 and TRBJ2-7; D is uncertain. The CDR3 region is CATSPDGAYEQYF. In DNA form, the CDR3 reads TGTGCCACCAGCCCCGACGGAGCCTACGAGCAGTACTTC.